Sequencing of this T cell receptor beta chain was carried out in a study of cytomegalovirus exposure and HLA in healthy donors. About the study: When over 300 donors were genotyped, roughly 80% of them were found to fall in the Caucasian-associated ancestry cluster.

Findings and limits, study-wide: For TCR beta chains, V- and J-gene trimming was later linked to a missense DCLRE1C variant.

The CDR3 sequence is 13 residues long. Deletions cut 3 bases from V and 2 bases from J, with 6 bases between. In germline, CDR1 is MNHNS, CDR2 SASEGT. In the PCR, 60 Vbeta and 13 Jbeta primers were used. The method was immunoSEQ multiplex PCR; TCRdb's version includes in-frame clones alone and lacks a portion of them. Counted here are some 120,000 clones, over 60% occurring once; the ten biggest clones make up approximately 1%. Turning to this clone: What it binds is not known.

This TCR was sampled from a human donor in good health. The chain carries TRBV6-1 and TRBJ2-3; D is unresolved. The sample taken for sequencing was PBMCs. The CDR3 sequence is CASSERNTDTQYF. The CDR3, as DNA: TGTGCCAGCAGTGAGCGGAACACAGATACGCAGTATTTT.